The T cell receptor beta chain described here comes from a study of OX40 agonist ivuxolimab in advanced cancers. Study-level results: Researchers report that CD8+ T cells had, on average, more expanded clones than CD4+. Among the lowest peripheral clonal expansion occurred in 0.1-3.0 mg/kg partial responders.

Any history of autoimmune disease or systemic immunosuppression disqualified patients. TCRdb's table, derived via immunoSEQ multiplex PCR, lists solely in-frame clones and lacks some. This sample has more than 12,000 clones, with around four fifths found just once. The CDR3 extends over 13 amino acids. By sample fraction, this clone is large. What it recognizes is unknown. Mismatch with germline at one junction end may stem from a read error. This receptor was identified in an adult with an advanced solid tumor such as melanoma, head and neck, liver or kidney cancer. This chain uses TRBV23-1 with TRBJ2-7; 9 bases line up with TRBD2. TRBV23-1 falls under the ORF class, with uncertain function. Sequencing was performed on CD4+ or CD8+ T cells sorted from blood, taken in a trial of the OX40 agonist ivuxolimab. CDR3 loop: CAKIAGDSHEQYF. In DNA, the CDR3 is TGCGCCAAAATAGCGGGAGACTCCCACGAGCAGTACTTC.